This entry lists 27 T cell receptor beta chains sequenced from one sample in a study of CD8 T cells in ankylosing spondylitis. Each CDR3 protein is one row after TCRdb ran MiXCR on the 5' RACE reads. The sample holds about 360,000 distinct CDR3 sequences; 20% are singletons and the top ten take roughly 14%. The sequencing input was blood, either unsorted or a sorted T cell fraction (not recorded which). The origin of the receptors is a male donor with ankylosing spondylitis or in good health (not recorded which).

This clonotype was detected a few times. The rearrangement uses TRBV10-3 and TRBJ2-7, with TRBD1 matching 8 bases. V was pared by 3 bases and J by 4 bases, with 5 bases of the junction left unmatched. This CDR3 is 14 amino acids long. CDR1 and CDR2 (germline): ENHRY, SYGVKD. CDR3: CAISEQGGTYEQYF. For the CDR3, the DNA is TGTGCCATCAGTGAACAGGGGGGTACGTACGAGCAGTACTTC.

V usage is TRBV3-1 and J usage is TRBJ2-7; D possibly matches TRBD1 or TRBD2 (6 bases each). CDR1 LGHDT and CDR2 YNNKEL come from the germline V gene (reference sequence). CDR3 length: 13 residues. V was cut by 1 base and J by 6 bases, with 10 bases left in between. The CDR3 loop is CASSQVGGGEQYF. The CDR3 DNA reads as TGTGCCAGCAGCCAAGTCGGAGGGGGCGAGCAGTACTTC.

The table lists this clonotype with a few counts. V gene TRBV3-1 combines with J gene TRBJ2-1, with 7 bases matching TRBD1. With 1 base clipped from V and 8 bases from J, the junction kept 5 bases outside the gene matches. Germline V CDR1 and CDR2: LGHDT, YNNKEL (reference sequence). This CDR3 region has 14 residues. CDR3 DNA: TGTGCCAGCAGCCAAGGACAGGGAGTTGATGAGCAGTTCTTC. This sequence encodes CASSQGQGVDEQFF.

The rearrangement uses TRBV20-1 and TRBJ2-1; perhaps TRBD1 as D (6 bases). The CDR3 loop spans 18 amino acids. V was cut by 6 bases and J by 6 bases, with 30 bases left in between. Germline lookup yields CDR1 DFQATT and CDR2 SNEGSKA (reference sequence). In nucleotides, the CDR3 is TGCAGTGCCCCACCCCCCCCAGGGGCGCCCCGGTTGTTCAATGAGCAGTTCTTC. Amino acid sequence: CSAPPPPGAPRLFNEQFF.

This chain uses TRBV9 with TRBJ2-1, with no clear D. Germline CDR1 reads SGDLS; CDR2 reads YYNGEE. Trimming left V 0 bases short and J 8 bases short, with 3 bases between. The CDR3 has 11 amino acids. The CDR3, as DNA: TGTGCCAGCAGCGTAGGCGATGAGCAGTTCTTC. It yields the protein CASSVGDEQFF. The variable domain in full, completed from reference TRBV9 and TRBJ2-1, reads DSGVTQTPKHLITATGQRVTLRCSPRSGDLSVYWYQQSLDQGLQFLIQYYNGEERAKGNILERFSAQQFPDLHSELNLSSLELGDSALYFCASSVGDEQFFGPGTRLTVL.

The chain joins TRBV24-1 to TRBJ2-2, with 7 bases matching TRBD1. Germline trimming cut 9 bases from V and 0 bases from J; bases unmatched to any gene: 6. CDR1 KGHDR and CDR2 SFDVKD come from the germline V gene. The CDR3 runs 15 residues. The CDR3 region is CATSGTDTNTGELFF. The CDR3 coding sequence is TGTGCCACCTCCGGGACAGATACGAACACCGGGGAGCTGTTTTTT.

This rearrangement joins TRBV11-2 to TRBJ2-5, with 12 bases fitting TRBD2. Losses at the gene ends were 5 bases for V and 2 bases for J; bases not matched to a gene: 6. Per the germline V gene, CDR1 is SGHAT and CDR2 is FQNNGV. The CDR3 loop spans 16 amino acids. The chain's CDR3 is CASSETSGGLQETQYF. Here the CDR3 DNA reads TGTGCCAGCAGCGAAACTAGCGGGGGGCTTCAAGAGACCCAGTACTTC.

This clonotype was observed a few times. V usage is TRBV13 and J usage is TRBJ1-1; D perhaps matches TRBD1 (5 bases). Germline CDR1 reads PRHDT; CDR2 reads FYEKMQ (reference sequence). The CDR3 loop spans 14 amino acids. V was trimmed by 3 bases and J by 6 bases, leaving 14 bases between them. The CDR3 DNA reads TGTGCCAGCAGCTTCAATTCAGGGTATGCTGAAGCTTTCTTT. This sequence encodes CASSFNSGYAEAFF.

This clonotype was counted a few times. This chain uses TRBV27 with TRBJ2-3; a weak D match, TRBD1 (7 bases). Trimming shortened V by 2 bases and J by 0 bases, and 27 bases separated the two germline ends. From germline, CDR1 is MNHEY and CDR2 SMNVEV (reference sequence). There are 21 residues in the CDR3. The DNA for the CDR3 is TGTGCCAGCAGTTTAGCGGGCCCGGCAGGGGGGTCACTTACTAGCACAGATACGCAGTATTTT. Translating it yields CASSLAGPAGGSLTSTDTQYF.

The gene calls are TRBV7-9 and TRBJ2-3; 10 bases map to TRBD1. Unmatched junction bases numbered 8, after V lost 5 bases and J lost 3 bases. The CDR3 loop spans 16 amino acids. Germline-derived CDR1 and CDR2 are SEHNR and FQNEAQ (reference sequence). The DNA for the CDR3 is TGTGCCAGCAGCGCCCGACAGGGGGCAGTTACAGATACGCAGTATTTT. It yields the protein CASSARQGAVTDTQYF.

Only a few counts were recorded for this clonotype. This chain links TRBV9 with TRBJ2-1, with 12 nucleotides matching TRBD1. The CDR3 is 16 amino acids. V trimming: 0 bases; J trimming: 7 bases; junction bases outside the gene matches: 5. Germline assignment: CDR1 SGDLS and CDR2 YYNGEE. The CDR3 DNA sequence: TGTGCCAGCAGCGTAGTGGGGACAGGGGGCTCGAATGAGCAGTTCTTC. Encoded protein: CASSVVGTGGSNEQFF.

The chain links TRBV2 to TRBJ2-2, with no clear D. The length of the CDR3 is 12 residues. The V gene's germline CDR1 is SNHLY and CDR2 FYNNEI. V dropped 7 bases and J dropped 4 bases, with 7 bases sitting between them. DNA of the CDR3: TGTGCCAGCATCGGGTCCACCGGGGAGCTGTTTTTT. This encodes CASIGSTGELFF.

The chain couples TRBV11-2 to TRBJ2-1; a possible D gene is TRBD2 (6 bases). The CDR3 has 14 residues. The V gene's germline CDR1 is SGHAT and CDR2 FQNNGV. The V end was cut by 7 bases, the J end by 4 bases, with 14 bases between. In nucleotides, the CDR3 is TGTGCCAGCAACATGGATGCGGGGTACAATGAGCAGTTCTTC. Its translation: CASNMDAGYNEQFF.

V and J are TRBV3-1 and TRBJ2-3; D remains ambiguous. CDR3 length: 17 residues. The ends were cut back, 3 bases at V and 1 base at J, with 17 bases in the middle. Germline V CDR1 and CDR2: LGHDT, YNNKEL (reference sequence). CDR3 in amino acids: CASSQILGVVGTDTQYF. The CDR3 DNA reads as TGTGCCAGCAGCCAGATCCTTGGGGTGGTCGGCACAGATACGCAGTATTTT.

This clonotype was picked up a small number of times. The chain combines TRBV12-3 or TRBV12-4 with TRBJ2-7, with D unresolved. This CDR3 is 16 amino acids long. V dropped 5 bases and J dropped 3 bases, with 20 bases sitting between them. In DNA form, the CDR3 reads TGTGCCAGCAGTCCTCTAGACACCTATGACCACTACGAGCAGTACTTC. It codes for CASSPLDTYDHYEQYF.

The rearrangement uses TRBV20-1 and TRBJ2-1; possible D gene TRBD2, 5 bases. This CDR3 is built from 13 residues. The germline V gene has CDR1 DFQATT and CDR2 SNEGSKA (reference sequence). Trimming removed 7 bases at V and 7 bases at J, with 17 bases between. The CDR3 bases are TGCAGTGAGTTAGCGAGCCTGGGGAATGAGCAGTTCTTC. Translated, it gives CSELASLGNEQFF.

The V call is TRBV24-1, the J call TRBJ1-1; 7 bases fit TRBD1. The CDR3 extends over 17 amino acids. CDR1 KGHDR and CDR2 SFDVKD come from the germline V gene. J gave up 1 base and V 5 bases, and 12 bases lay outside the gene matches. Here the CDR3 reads CATSVVRGQISNTEAFF. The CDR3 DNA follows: TGTGCCACCAGTGTAGTTAGGGGGCAGATTTCGAACACTGAAGCTTTCTTT.

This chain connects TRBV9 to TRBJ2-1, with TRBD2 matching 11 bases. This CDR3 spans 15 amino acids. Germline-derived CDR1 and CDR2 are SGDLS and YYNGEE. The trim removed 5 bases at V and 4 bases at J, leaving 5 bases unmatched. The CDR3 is CASSSGGAKYNEQFF. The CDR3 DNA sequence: TGTGCCAGCAGTAGCGGGGGGGCGAAGTACAATGAGCAGTTCTTC.

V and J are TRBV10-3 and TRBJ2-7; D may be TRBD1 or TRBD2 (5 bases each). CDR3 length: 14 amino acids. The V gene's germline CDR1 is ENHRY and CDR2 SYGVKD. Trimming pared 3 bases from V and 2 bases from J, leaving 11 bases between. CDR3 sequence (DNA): TGTGCCATCAGTGAAGGGACGGACACCTACGAGCAGTACTTC. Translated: CAISEGTDTYEQYF.

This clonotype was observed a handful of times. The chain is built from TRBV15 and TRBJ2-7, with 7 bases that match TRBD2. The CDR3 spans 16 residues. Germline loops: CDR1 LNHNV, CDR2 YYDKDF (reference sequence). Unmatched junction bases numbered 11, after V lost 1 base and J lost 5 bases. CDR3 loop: CATSRGGGGVTDEQYF. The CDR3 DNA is TGTGCCACCAGCAGAGGCGGGGGAGGGGTTACTGACGAGCAGTACTTC.

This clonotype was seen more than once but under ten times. This CDR3 is CASSLFAGSYEQYF. The CDR3 DNA reads as TGCGCCAGCAGCTTGTTTGCGGGCTCCTACGAGCAGTACTTC. V usage is TRBV5-1 and J usage is TRBJ2-7; D is perhaps TRBD2 (5 bases). V shed 1 base and J shed 0 bases, with 8 bases lying between them. The CDR3 loop spans 14 amino acids. Germline V gene sequence: CDR1 SGHRS, CDR2 YFSETQ. Full variable domain (remainder filled in from reference TRBV5-1 and TRBJ2-7): KAGVTQTPRYLIKTRGQQVTLSCSPISGHRSVSWYQQTPGQGLQFLFEYFSETQRNKGNFPGRFSGRQFSNSRSEMNVSTLELGDSALYLCASSLFAGSYEQYFGPGTRLTVT.

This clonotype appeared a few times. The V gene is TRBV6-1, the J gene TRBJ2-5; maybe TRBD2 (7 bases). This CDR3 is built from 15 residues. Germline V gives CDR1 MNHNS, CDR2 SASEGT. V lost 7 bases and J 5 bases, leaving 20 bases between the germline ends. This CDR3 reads CASTLEGGAWETQYF. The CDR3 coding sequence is TGTGCCAGCACCCTCGAAGGGGGGGCATGGGAGACCCAGTACTTC.

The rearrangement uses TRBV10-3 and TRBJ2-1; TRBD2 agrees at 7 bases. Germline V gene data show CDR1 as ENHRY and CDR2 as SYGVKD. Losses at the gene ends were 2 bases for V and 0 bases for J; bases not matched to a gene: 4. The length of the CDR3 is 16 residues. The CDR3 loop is CAISEGGGSSYNEQFF. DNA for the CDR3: TGTGCCATCAGTGAGGGGGGGGGGAGCTCCTACAATGAGCAGTTCTTC.

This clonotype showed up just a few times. The CDR3 spells CATRGAGSYEQYF. CDR3 sequence (DNA): TGTGCCACTAGAGGTGCAGGCTCCTACGAGCAGTACTTC. V and J are TRBV24-1 and TRBJ2-7, with no clear D. The ends were cut back, 10 bases at V and 0 bases at J, with 12 bases in the middle. CDR3 length: 13 amino acids. Germline CDR1 reads KGHDR; CDR2 reads SFDVKD.

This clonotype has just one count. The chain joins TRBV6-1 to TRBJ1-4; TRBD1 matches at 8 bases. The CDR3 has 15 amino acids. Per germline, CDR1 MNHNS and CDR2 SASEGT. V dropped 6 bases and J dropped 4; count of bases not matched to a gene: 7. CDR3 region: CASRTGTGINEKLFF. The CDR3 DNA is TGTGCCAGCAGAACCGGGACAGGTATTAATGAAAAACTGTTTTTT.

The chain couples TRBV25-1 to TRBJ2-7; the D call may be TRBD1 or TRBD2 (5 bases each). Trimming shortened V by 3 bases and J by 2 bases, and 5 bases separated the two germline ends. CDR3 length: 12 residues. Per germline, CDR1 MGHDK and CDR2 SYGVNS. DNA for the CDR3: TGTGCCAGCAGTGAGGGGGCCTACGAGCAGTACTTC. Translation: CASSEGAYEQYF.

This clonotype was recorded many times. The CDR3 loop is CASSSRGGQETQYF. CDR3 DNA sequence: TGTGCCAGCAGTTCCAGGGGGGGCCAAGAGACCCAGTACTTC. V is TRBV12-3 or TRBV12-4 and J is TRBJ2-5, with D possibly called TRBD1 or TRBD2 (7 bases each). Trimming stripped 4 bases from V and 1 base from J, with 10 bases between. This CDR3 contains 14 residues.